The sequence of this T cell receptor (beta chain) was determined in a study of beta chain features in type 1 diabetes (dated by TCRdb to the late 2010s). For context, the study as a whole: Patients and healthy donors did not differ in mean age, gender distribution, total cell number or subset yield. A total of about 100,000,000 sorted cells were examined across all samples, and RNA yield correlated strongly with the number of cells per subset. In the study, TCRB repertoires of sorted circulating CD4+ T cell subsets from recently diagnosed type 1 diabetes patients were compared with those of matched healthy donors. Regulatory and stem cell-like memory subsets were obtained from only 8 patients and roughly 8 healthy donors, while naive and central memory subsets were obtained from all 28 donors.

The High Capacity cDNA Reverse Transcription Kit was used to reverse transcribe all of the isolated RNA, meaning that expressed TCRB transcripts were what got sequenced. Deep immunoSEQ sequencing was applied to naive, central memory and regulatory T cell samples, giving an average of roughly 3.6 million total reads per sample. After sorted cells were lysed in RLT buffer, RNA was extracted with DNase-treated RNeasy Micro or Mini kits, with the choice depending on cell number. To prevent cross-contamination, each cell subset was processed individually, whereas patient and healthy donor samples were processed jointly. TCRB sequences were amplified from cDNA with the immunoSEQ multiplex PCR, producing 87-bp fragments spanning the CDR3 region. Sequencing of the amplicons was done on the Illumina HiSeq platform. Per the original workflow: Synthetic template baselines were used to correct PCR bias computationally, reads within Hamming distance 2 were collapsed together, and singletons that could not be merged were discarded. Reads were aligned against IMGT so that V, D and J genes, CDR3 length and insertions or deletions at six rearrangement sites could be assigned. Clonotype counts were normalized to sorted cell number within each subset before computing true diversity and Gini coefficients with the tcR R package. The overlap coefficient, calculated on TCRB nucleotide sequences, was used to measure repertoire sharing. Out-of-frame TCRB sequences from naive cells were analyzed to stand in for the pre-selection repertoire. Drawn from immuneACCESS, this table holds only the in-frame rearrangements with V and J called that TCRdb kept. Clones are partly lost; checked studies trace under half to an unresolved V gene and leave the rest unexplained. V, J and clone size derive from that table, while D and trimming were established from the DNA sequence. The sample table records hundreds of thousands of clones; over 10% of these occur just once. Clones ranked in the top ten supply 0.022% of the sample.

A single peripheral blood draw of roughly 0.11 L on average was collected from each donor into heparinised tubes. A BD FACSAria II and a panel including CD45RO, CCR7, CD25, CD127, CD95 and CD27 were used to sort naive, central memory, regulatory and stem cell-like memory CD4+ T cells. A purity above 98% was achieved for all sorted populations. PBMCs were isolated right away by Lymphoprep density gradient centrifugation and were stained directly, without culture. To minimize batch effects, samples were stained and sorted in pairs, one healthy donor with one patient per experiment. According to the germline V gene (reference sequence), CDR1 reads LNHNV and CDR2 reads YYDKDF. V sheds 6 bases and J sheds 7 bases, leaving 9 bases between their ends. From the cysteine up to the phenylalanine, the CDR3 has a length of 12 residues. Only the CDR3 region is kept as DNA, spanning 36 bases read in frame from base 1.

What the authors observed across the whole study: Because the HLA sub-analyses included only small numbers of individuals, any influence of HLA type on TCRB rearrangement was left unresolved. Naive, central memory and regulatory TCRB repertoires appeared more similar among patients than among healthy donors. At VDJ recombination sites, patients with type 1 diabetes made fewer insertions and deleted more nucleotides, a pattern implying thymic rearrangement abnormalities. Type 1 diabetes patients showed a moderate but significant shortening of TCRB CDR3 length in all four CD4+ subsets. Because cDNA was sequenced instead of genomic DNA, highly expressing activated cells could be over-represented, though the groups showed no difference in activation or CD3 levels. Shorter templates might be favored by PCR, yet because patient and control samples were amplified and corrected together, any such skew would affect both groups equally.

Regarding this clone: Its antigen is not yet known. Per-base qualities were not stored, and no clone one base away is much larger.

The rearrangement joined TRBV15 to TRBJ2-2, and possibly TRBD1, on 5 matching bases. The clonotype originates from a young man with type 1 diabetes. Material for sequencing was naive CD4+ T cells from blood. The cell subset or site label, read with the paper, signifies: true naive CD4+ T cells. The CDR3 protein: CATRQVFGELFF. The nucleotide sequence reads as follows: TGTGCCACCAGACAGGTTTTCGGGGAGCTGTTTTTT.